This T cell receptor beta chain emerged from a study of regulatory T cells in long-lasting Graves disease (dated by TCRdb to 2020 to 2022). Looking at the study overall: Newly diagnosed Graves' disease patients had taken antithyroid drugs for less than 3 months. The study was conducted in China and was registered as a clinical trial. A total of roughly 33 samples were covered by TCR sequencing, comprising some 13 persistent and around 20 newly diagnosed Graves' disease patients. Persistent Graves' disease patients were compared with newly diagnosed Graves' disease patients by peripheral blood TCR sequencing and RNA sequencing. General study outcomes and caveats: Only the TCR beta chain was sequenced and analyzed. Preferential use of TRBV28, TRBJ1-2 and TRBJ2-5 was observed in persistent disease, whereas TRBV20-1 and TRBJ2-1 were favored in newly diagnosed disease. Peripheral blood alone was examined, since thyroid tissue, which constituted the primary lesion, could not be accessed. As a limitation, the authors acknowledged that the small sample size may reduce accuracy. Patients with persistent disease shared more public clonotypes (fewer than 3,000) than newly diagnosed patients did (about 1,000). Compared with newly diagnosed patients, persistent Graves' disease patients had lower TCR Shannon entropy and fewer highly expanded clones, which suggests clonal expansion.

The table lists this clonotype with many counts. Its specific antigen is unknown. No base qualities exist here, and no much larger clone lies one base off it. The time point tag for this specimen amounts to: newly diagnosed GD, antithyroid drugs for less than 3 months. For both TCR sequencing and RNA sequencing, RNA was extracted from PBMCs in TRIzol. The diagnosis of Graves' disease followed American Thyroid Association guidelines. Patients for the study were recruited at an endocrinology department in Xi'an, China. From each patient, 7.5 to 9.5 milliliters of peripheral blood was collected into an EDTA anticoagulant tube. Ficoll Paque Plus density gradient separation was used to isolate PBMCs, and no additional T cell sorting was done. An Agilent 2100 Bioanalyzer and agarose gel were used to check RNA quality, and a NanoDrop 2000 was used to measure RNA concentration. Library prep was done by multiplex PCR. Sequencing was performed on an Illumina HiSeq 4000. TCR beta libraries were built with iRepertoire HTBI primers and Arm-PCR amplification of CDR3 regions. Before sequencing, the PCR products underwent gel purification. Regarding the original processing steps: Gene usage analysis of CDR3 amino acid clonotypes used the approximately 62 TRBV and 12 to 15 TRBJ segments found across samples. COPE and FqMerger were used to merge the filtered high-quality paired reads into contigs. BLAST was used to align contigs to IMGT TRBV, TRBD and TRBJ reference genes, with CDR3 defined following IMGT. Clonotypes above 0.1% frequency were classified as highly expanded clones. Shannon entropy was used to measure repertoire diversity, and the Gini coefficient was used to measure V-J evenness. A clonotype found in more than one individual was treated as public. The public reads were reprocessed in TCRdb via fastp at Q25 and MiXCR, keeping in-frame beta chains. CDR3 protein sequences are deduplicated, and each keeps its most common genes and DNA. TCRdb, not the authors, supplied the V and J calls. This sample lists about 440,000 distinct CDR3 sequences; around 14% were detected once. The leading ten clones occupy 16% of the sample.

According to the germline V gene (reference sequence), CDR1 reads GTSNPN and CDR2 reads SVGIG. The V end loses 3 bases and the J end loses 6 bases, and a stretch of 11 bases separates them. The CDR3, from cysteine to phenylalanine, totals 12 residues. Kept here is only the CDR3 DNA, which spans 36 bases and is read in frame from base 1. These data were also filed under a second study, of T cells in Graves' hyperthyroidism and ophthalmopathy. The second study's paper adds: A patient counted as having stable Graves' hyperthyroidism if no progression to ophthalmopathy occurred over 18 months of follow-up. Hyperthyroidism patients were newly diagnosed, had a disease duration of under 2 months, and were aged 18 to 65 years. Patients with uncontrolled infections, other autoimmune diseases, pregnancy or lactation were excluded. Diagnoses were established on the basis of clinical symptoms, serum thyroxine and TRAb, thyroid ultrasound, and orbital computed tomography. The TCR CDR3 was subjected to a first round of RT-PCR using the HTBI primer set and the Qiagen OneStep RT-PCR kit. Most expanded thyroid clonotypes (frequency above 0.001) were also found in blood, which suggests that blood repertoires may mirror thyroid immune responses. A 13 V-J signature model separated ophthalmopathy from stable hyperthyroidism, with approximately 87% sensitivity and about 81% specificity in cross-validation and 80%/75% in testing. In validation, progression to ophthalmopathy was predicted by the model with roughly 69% sensitivity and 72.22% specificity, a median of approximately 6.5 months before onset. A discovery cohort of around 98 patients, 43 with Graves' ophthalmopathy and 55 to 60 with stable Graves' hyperthyroidism, was used to find distinguishing TCR V-J signatures. Prospective prediction of ophthalmopathy was tested in an independent validation cohort consisting of fewer than 20 hyperthyroidism patients and approximately 16 patients who later progressed to ophthalmopathy. For training and testing, the 100 or so patients in the discovery cohort were randomly divided in a 7:3 ratio. In six Graves' hyperthyroidism patients, the study also compared T-cell repertoires from thyroid tissue with T-cell repertoires from blood. After sampling, hyperthyroidism patients received methimazole starting at 30 mg daily, and ophthalmopathy patients received high-dose intravenous methylprednisolone. Libraries were constructed in a second round of multiplex PCR, after which size selection and purification were performed. Libraries were sequenced paired-end with 100 bp reads on an Illumina HiSeq2000. SOAPnuke was used to process the raw data, throwing out any read that contained adapters or uncalled bases, had a mean Phred below 15, or lacked an exact constant-primer or identifier match. High-quality paired reads were merged using COPE v1.2.5, and each unique nucleotide sequence was defined as a clonotype. MiTCR v1.1 was used to align clonotypes to the IMGT TRBV, TRBD and TRBJ reference segments. The analysis was restricted to V-J combinations with a frequency above 0.0001, which together covered just over 98% of the repertoires. The TCS score was defined as F50 (clonal expansion) divided by E x V (chaos), with BLOSUM62-based TCRdist calculated between CDR3 peptides within each V-J. Welch's t-statistics and random forest reduced several hundred V-J features to 13, which were used in a naive Bayes classifier (R e1071). Sample size was not statistically predetermined, and blinding of investigators to group allocation was not performed. The paper reports TCR Vbeta CDR3 sequencing of some 140 peripheral blood samples: around 45 ophthalmopathy, roughly 80 hyperthyroidism and approximately 17 progressor patients.

The chain uses TRBV30 and TRBJ1-1; confidence is insufficient to name the D gene. The sample here was peripheral blood mononuclear cells (PBMCs), taken at new diagnosis, from a patient treated with antithyroid drugs. The source is a woman in her 30s with Graves disease. Donor details come from another sample of the same person, matched by shared clones. The CDR3 reads CAWSFNEAEAFF. Read as DNA, the sequence is TGTGCCTGGAGCTTTAACGAGGCTGAAGCTTTCTTT. When the CDR3 is completed using the reference TRBV30 and TRBJ1-1 genes on either side, the full variable domain is SQTIHQWPATLVQPVGSPLSLECTVEGTSNPNLYWYRQAAGRGLQLLFYSVGIGQISSEVPQNLSASRPQDRQFILSSKKLLLSDSGFYLCAWSFNEAEAFFGQGTRLTVV.